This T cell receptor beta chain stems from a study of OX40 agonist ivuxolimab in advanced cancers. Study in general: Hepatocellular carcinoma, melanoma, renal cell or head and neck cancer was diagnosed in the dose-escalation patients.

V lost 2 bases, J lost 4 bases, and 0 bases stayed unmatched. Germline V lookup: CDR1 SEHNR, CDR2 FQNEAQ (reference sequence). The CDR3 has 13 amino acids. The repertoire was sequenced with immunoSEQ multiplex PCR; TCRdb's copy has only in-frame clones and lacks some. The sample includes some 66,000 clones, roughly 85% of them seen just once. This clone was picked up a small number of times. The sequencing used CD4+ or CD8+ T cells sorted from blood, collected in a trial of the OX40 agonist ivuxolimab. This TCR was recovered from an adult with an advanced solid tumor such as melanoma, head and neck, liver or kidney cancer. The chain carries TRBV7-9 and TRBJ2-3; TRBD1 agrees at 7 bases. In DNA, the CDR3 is TGTGCCAGCAGCTTAAGGGGGCCAGATACGCAGTATTTT. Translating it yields CASSLRGPDTQYF.